The entry below gives a single T cell receptor beta chain sequence along with its context. The data are from a study of blood T cell repertoires in COVID-19. V lost 1 base and J lost 1, with 4 bases in between. The CDR3 totals 13 residues. Germline V gene sequence: CDR1 SGHTA, CDR2 FQGNSA. Assay used: immunoSEQ multiplex PCR; TCRdb lists only in-frame clones, some missing. The table has about 64,000 clones, around nine tenths seen once. The TCR comes from a man in his 70s with acute or convalescent COVID-19. V usage is TRBV7-2 and J usage is TRBJ1-1; D remains unclear. Specimen: peripheral blood. CDR3 sequence: CASSLGQNTEAFF. The CDR3 nucleotides read TGTGCCAGCAGCTTAGGACAGAACACTGAAGCTTTCTTT.